The rows below give T cell receptor beta chains drawn from one sample of a study of blood T cell repertoires in COVID-19. The assay was immunoSEQ multiplex PCR, and TCRdb's table has in-frame clones only and misses some. The data show roughly 45,000 clones, roughly 89% seen once. The sequencing sample was made of peripheral blood. These receptors were collected from a man in his 60s with active COVID-19. Both conserved end residues are part of each CDR3. The D gene is left open where the match is weak. Some rows have no size entry. The others give once, few or many, or a class for an expanded clone.

cdr3_nt: TGTGCCAGCAGCGTAGGGACAGGGGTGATCCAAGAGACCCAGTACTTC; cdr3_aa: CASSVGTGVIQETQYF; j_call: TRBJ2-5; clone_size: -; v_call: TRBV9; d_call: TRBD1; cdr3_length: 16
cdr3_nt: TGTGCCAGCAGCTTAAACAGGGTGAACACTGAAGCTTTCTTT; cdr3_aa: CASSLNRVNTEAFF; j_call: TRBJ1-1; clone_size: -; v_call: TRBV7-3; d_call: -; cdr3_length: 14
cdr3_nt: TGTGCCAGTACGAAGGGGGGGGTAAGCACAGATACGCAGTATTTT; cdr3_aa: CASTKGGVSTDTQYF; j_call: TRBJ2-3; clone_size: once; v_call: TRBV19; d_call: -; cdr3_length: 15
cdr3_nt: TGTGCCAGCGCACTCTCTTCCTACAATGAGCAGTTCTTC; cdr3_aa: CASALSSYNEQFF; j_call: TRBJ2-1; clone_size: -; v_call: TRBV6-4; d_call: -; cdr3_length: 13
cdr3_nt: TGTGCCACCAGTGACCCAGGAGACGGACAATCGCCAGATACGCAGTATTTT; cdr3_aa: CATSDPGDGQSPDTQYF; j_call: TRBJ2-3; clone_size: -; v_call: TRBV24-1; d_call: -; cdr3_length: 17
cdr3_nt: TGTGCCATCAGTGAGACCCCGGGACAGGGAGTTTTTGTCAACTATGGCTACACCTTC; cdr3_aa: CAISETPGQGVFVNYGYTF; j_call: TRBJ1-2; clone_size: -; v_call: TRBV10-3; d_call: TRBD1; cdr3_length: 19
cdr3_nt: TGTGCCATCAGTGAGACTGGACAGGGGGCCAGTGGGGCCAACGTCCTGACTTTC; cdr3_aa: CAISETGQGASGANVLTF; j_call: TRBJ2-6; clone_size: -; v_call: TRBV10-3; d_call: TRBD1; cdr3_length: 18
cdr3_nt: TGTGCCAGTAGTCCCCTTGACAGGGGTAGCAATCAGCCCCAGCATTTT; cdr3_aa: CASSPLDRGSNQPQHF; j_call: TRBJ1-5; clone_size: -; v_call: TRBV19; d_call: TRBD1; cdr3_length: 16
cdr3_nt: TGTGCCTGGAGTTCCAAGGGGGTCGAAGCCAAAAACATTCAGTACTTC; cdr3_aa: CAWSSKGVEAKNIQYF; j_call: TRBJ2-4; clone_size: -; v_call: TRBV30; d_call: -; cdr3_length: 16
cdr3_nt: TGTGCCAGCAGTCCCGGACAAGACTATGGCTACACCTTC; cdr3_aa: CASSPGQDYGYTF; j_call: TRBJ1-2; clone_size: few; v_call: TRBV2; d_call: -; cdr3_length: 13
cdr3_nt: TGTGCCATCACGGGACAGGGTTTTACAGATACGCAGTATTTT; cdr3_aa: CAITGQGFTDTQYF; j_call: TRBJ2-3; clone_size: -; v_call: TRBV10-3; d_call: TRBD1; cdr3_length: 14
cdr3_nt: TGCGCCAGCAGCCAAGTAAGCAGCGGGGGAAGGGAGACCCAGTACTTC; cdr3_aa: CASSQVSSGGRETQYF; j_call: TRBJ2-5; clone_size: -; v_call: TRBV4-1; d_call: TRBD2; cdr3_length: 16
cdr3_nt: TGCGCCAGCAGCCCCATGGGTGTGCCGGGAGAGACCCAGCATTTT; cdr3_aa: CASSPMGVPGETQHF; j_call: TRBJ1-5; clone_size: -; v_call: TRBV5-1; d_call: -; cdr3_length: 15
cdr3_nt: TGTGCCAGCAGTTTAGGGGGGGTCCAAGAGACCCAGTACTTC; cdr3_aa: CASSLGGVQETQYF; j_call: TRBJ2-5; clone_size: -; v_call: TRBV28; d_call: TRBD2; cdr3_length: 14
cdr3_nt: TGTGCCAGCAGGATCCCCGCGGGACAGGGTGGCAATGAGCAGTTCTTC; cdr3_aa: CASRIPAGQGGNEQFF; j_call: TRBJ2-1; clone_size: -; v_call: TRBV27; d_call: TRBD1; cdr3_length: 16
cdr3_nt: TGTGCCAGCAGCCCAGTCCAGTCGCAAGATACGCAGTATTTT; cdr3_aa: CASSPVQSQDTQYF; j_call: TRBJ2-3; clone_size: -; v_call: TRBV5-6; d_call: -; cdr3_length: 14
cdr3_nt: TGTGCCAGCAGCCAAGATGACAGGGGGCTCTACGAGCAGTACTTC; cdr3_aa: CASSQDDRGLYEQYF; j_call: TRBJ2-7; clone_size: -; v_call: TRBV3-1/TRBV3-2; d_call: TRBD1; cdr3_length: 15
cdr3_nt: TGTGCCAGCAGCCCTTATAGCGTCGGCGAGACCCAGTACTTC; cdr3_aa: CASSPYSVGETQYF; j_call: TRBJ2-5; clone_size: -; v_call: TRBV11-2; d_call: -; cdr3_length: 14
cdr3_nt: TGCGCCAGCAGTGAAAAGGGGGCGCTATGCACTGAAGCTTTCTTT; cdr3_aa: CASSEKGALCTEAFF; j_call: TRBJ1-1; clone_size: few; v_call: TRBV10-1; d_call: TRBD1; cdr3_length: 15
cdr3_nt: TGTGCCAGCAGCCCTCGGAGTTCAATCACCGGGGAGCTGTTTTTT; cdr3_aa: CASSPRSSITGELFF; j_call: TRBJ2-2; clone_size: -; v_call: TRBV3-1/TRBV3-2; d_call: -; cdr3_length: 15
cdr3_nt: TGTGCCAGCAGTGACGGGGGGGGGCCAGGAAATACGCAGTATTTT; cdr3_aa: CASSDGGGPGNTQYF; j_call: TRBJ2-3; clone_size: -; v_call: TRBV6-1; d_call: TRBD2; cdr3_length: 15
cdr3_nt: TGTGCCAGCAGATCCCTAGGACAGACCTACGAGCAGTACTTC; cdr3_aa: CASRSLGQTYEQYF; j_call: TRBJ2-7; clone_size: -; v_call: TRBV6-5; d_call: -; cdr3_length: 14
cdr3_nt: TGTGCCATCAGTGCCACGGGGGAGGGGGACACTGAAGCTTTCTTT; cdr3_aa: CAISATGEGDTEAFF; j_call: TRBJ1-1; clone_size: -; v_call: TRBV10-3; d_call: -; cdr3_length: 15
cdr3_nt: TGTGCCAGCAGCTTTTCTAGCGATACGCAGTATTTT; cdr3_aa: CASSFSSDTQYF; j_call: TRBJ2-3; clone_size: -; v_call: TRBV5-4; d_call: -; cdr3_length: 12
cdr3_nt: TGTGCCAGCAGCTCCTACAGTGAAGCTTTCTTT; cdr3_aa: CASSSYSEAFF; j_call: TRBJ1-1; clone_size: -; v_call: TRBV28; d_call: -; cdr3_length: 11
cdr3_nt: TGTGCCAGCAGTGACCCGGGACTGCCTAATGAAAAACTGTTTTTT; cdr3_aa: CASSDPGLPNEKLFF; j_call: TRBJ1-4; clone_size: -; v_call: TRBV6-1; d_call: -; cdr3_length: 15
cdr3_nt: TGCGCCAGCAGCCAAGCCCTGGCAGGGGGCGTCTATGGCTACACCTTC; cdr3_aa: CASSQALAGGVYGYTF; j_call: TRBJ1-2; clone_size: -; v_call: TRBV4-1; d_call: TRBD1; cdr3_length: 16
cdr3_nt: TGTGCCAGTAGCCTCCTCCCGGGACAGGGCTCTAACTATGGCTACACCTTC; cdr3_aa: CASSLLPGQGSNYGYTF; j_call: TRBJ1-2; clone_size: -; v_call: TRBV19; d_call: TRBD1; cdr3_length: 17
cdr3_nt: TGTGCCAGCTCTTCGGACAGGCCACTAACTGAAGCTTTCTTT; cdr3_aa: CASSSDRPLTEAFF; j_call: TRBJ1-1; clone_size: -; v_call: TRBV18; d_call: TRBD1; cdr3_length: 14
cdr3_nt: TGTGCCAGCAGCCAAGGGACTAGCGGGGGGGCGGGAGAGACCCAGTACTTC; cdr3_aa: CASSQGTSGGAGETQYF; j_call: TRBJ2-5; clone_size: -; v_call: TRBV3-1/TRBV3-2; d_call: TRBD2; cdr3_length: 17
cdr3_nt: TGTGCCAGCAGCCGCGGCGAGAGTGGGGAGCAGTACTTC; cdr3_aa: CASSRGESGEQYF; j_call: TRBJ2-7; clone_size: few; v_call: TRBV7-9; d_call: -; cdr3_length: 13
cdr3_nt: TGTGCCAGCGGGGGGGCCCCCTACAATGAGCAGTTCTTC; cdr3_aa: CASGGAPYNEQFF; j_call: TRBJ2-1; clone_size: -; v_call: TRBV6-5; d_call: -; cdr3_length: 13
cdr3_nt: TGCGCCAGCAGCCCGAATTTAGGACTCTCCTACGAGCAGTACTTC; cdr3_aa: CASSPNLGLSYEQYF; j_call: TRBJ2-7; clone_size: -; v_call: TRBV5-1; d_call: -; cdr3_length: 15
cdr3_nt: TGTGCCAGCAGCAAAGATGGGCCCGGGACTAGCGGAGCGGGGACCTACGAGCAGTACTTC; cdr3_aa: CASSKDGPGTSGAGTYEQYF; j_call: TRBJ2-7; clone_size: -; v_call: TRBV21-1; d_call: -; cdr3_length: 20
cdr3_nt: TGTGCCAGCACCAAGGACGGGGGTGGCACTGAAGCTTTCTTT; cdr3_aa: CASTKDGGGTEAFF; j_call: TRBJ1-1; clone_size: -; v_call: TRBV9; d_call: -; cdr3_length: 14
cdr3_nt: TGTGCCAGCAGCTTAGACGGCAGGGGATATGGACAGCCCCAGCATTTT; cdr3_aa: CASSLDGRGYGQPQHF; j_call: TRBJ1-5; clone_size: -; v_call: TRBV7-2; d_call: -; cdr3_length: 16
cdr3_nt: TGTGCCAGCAGTTTACGACTAGCGGGAGGCCCACACCCAATCAACACAGATACGCAGTATTTT; cdr3_aa: CASSLRLAGGPHPINTDTQYF; j_call: TRBJ2-3; clone_size: -; v_call: TRBV28; d_call: TRBD2; cdr3_length: 21
cdr3_nt: TGCGCCAGCGGCCAGGGGTCGAGCACCTATAATTCACCCCTCCACTTT; cdr3_aa: CASGQGSSTYNSPLHF; j_call: TRBJ1-6; clone_size: -; v_call: TRBV5-1; d_call: -; cdr3_length: 16
cdr3_nt: TGTGCCAGCAGCCAAGGAAACTCGGGAGGGAGTTACGAGCAGTACTTC; cdr3_aa: CASSQGNSGGSYEQYF; j_call: TRBJ2-7; clone_size: -; v_call: TRBV4-2; d_call: TRBD2; cdr3_length: 16
cdr3_nt: TGCGCCAGCAGCCCCCGACAGGATTACACTGAAGCTTTCTTT; cdr3_aa: CASSPRQDYTEAFF; j_call: TRBJ1-1; clone_size: -; v_call: TRBV5-1; d_call: -; cdr3_length: 14
cdr3_nt: TGCAGTGTAAAGCCTGCGGGCATTCAGTACTTC; cdr3_aa: CSVKPAGIQYF; j_call: TRBJ2-4; clone_size: -; v_call: TRBV20-1; d_call: -; cdr3_length: 11
cdr3_nt: TGTGCCAGCAGCCAAGAAGGACAGGGGGCGGGCGAGCAGTACTTC; cdr3_aa: CASSQEGQGAGEQYF; j_call: TRBJ2-7; clone_size: -; v_call: TRBV3-1/TRBV3-2; d_call: TRBD1; cdr3_length: 15
cdr3_nt: TGTGCCAGCAGCCCCCATGACAGGGGGATTGAGCAGTTCTTC; cdr3_aa: CASSPHDRGIEQFF; j_call: TRBJ2-1; clone_size: -; v_call: TRBV11-1; d_call: TRBD1; cdr3_length: 14
cdr3_nt: TGCGCCAGCACACGGGACAGGGCCCACGAGCAGTACTTC; cdr3_aa: CASTRDRAHEQYF; j_call: TRBJ2-7; clone_size: -; v_call: TRBV5-1; d_call: TRBD1; cdr3_length: 13
cdr3_nt: TGTGCCAGCAGTTTATCTGCCCTAGGAAACTATGGCTACACCTTC; cdr3_aa: CASSLSALGNYGYTF; j_call: TRBJ1-2; clone_size: once; v_call: TRBV28; d_call: -; cdr3_length: 15
cdr3_nt: TGTGCCAGCAGCACACCTCCGGGTCGCTTGAACACTGAAGCTTTCTTT; cdr3_aa: CASSTPPGRLNTEAFF; j_call: TRBJ1-1; clone_size: -; v_call: TRBV6-2/TRBV6-3; d_call: -; cdr3_length: 16